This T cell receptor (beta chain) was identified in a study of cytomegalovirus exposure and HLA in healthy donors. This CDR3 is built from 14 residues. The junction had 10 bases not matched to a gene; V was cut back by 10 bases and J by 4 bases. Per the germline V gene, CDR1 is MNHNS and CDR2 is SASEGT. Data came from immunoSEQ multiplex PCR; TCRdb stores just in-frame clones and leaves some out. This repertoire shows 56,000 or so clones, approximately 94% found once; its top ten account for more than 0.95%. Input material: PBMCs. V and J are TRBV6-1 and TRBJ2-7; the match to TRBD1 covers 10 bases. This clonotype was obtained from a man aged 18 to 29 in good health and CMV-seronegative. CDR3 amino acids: CAIDGGTGEYEQYF. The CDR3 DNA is TGTGCCATCGACGGGGGGACAGGGGAATACGAGCAGTACTTC.